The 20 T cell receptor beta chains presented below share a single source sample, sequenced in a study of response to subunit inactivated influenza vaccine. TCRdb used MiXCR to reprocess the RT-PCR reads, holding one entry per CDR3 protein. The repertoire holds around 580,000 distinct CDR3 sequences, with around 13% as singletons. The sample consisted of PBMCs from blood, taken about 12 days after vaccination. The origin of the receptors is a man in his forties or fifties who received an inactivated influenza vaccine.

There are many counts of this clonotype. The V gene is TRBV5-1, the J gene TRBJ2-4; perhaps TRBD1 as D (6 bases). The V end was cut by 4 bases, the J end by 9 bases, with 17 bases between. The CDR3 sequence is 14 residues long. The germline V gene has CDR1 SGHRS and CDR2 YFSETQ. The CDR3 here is CASSPMGRGGIQYF. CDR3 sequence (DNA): TGCGCCAGCAGCCCGATGGGCAGGGGCGGCATTCAGTACTTC.

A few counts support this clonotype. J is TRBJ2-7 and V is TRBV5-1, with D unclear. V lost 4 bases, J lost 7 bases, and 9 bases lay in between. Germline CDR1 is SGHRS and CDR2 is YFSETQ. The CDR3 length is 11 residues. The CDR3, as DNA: TGCGCCAGCAGCGCAACGGGTGAGCAGTACTTC. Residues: CASSATGEQYF.

This chain's CDR3 is CAISESRTGQNEQYF. Here the CDR3 DNA reads TGTGCCATCAGTGAGTCGAGAACGGGACAGAACGAGCAGTACTTC. The chain combines TRBV10-3 with TRBJ2-7; 7 bases match TRBD1. The CDR3 consists of 15 residues. V lost 0 bases to trimming and J lost 5 bases; unmatched junction nucleotides: 7. Per the germline V gene, CDR1 is ENHRY and CDR2 is SYGVKD.

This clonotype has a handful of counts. The CDR3 region is CASSFGTRTFGELFF. CDR3 DNA sequence: TGTGCCAGCAGTTTCGGGACTAGGACTTTTGGGGAGCTGTTTTTT. The V and J genes are TRBV6-5 and TRBJ2-2, with 8 nucleotides matching TRBD2. V trimming: 4 bases; J trimming: 8 bases; junction bases outside the gene matches: 9. This CDR3 comprises 15 residues. The V gene's germline CDR1 is MNHEY and CDR2 SVGAGI.

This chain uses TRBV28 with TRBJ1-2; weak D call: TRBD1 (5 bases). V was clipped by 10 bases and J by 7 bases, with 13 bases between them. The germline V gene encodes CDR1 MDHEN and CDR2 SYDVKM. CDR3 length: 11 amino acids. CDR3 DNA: TGTGCCATAAACCAGCAGGGTGGCTACACCTTC. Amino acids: CAINQQGGYTF.

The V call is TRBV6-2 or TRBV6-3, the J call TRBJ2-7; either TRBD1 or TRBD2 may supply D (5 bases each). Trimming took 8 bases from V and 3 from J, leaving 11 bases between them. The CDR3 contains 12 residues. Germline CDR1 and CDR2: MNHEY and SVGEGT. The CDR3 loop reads CASRDQIYEQYF. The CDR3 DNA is TGTGCCAGCCGGGACCAGATCTACGAGCAGTACTTC.

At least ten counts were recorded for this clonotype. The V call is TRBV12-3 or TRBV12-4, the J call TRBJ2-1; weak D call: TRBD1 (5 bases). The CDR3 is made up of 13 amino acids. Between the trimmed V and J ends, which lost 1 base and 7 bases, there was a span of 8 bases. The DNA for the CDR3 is TGTGCCAGCAGTTTAGGGGGCAGAAATGAGCAGTTCTTC. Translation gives CASSLGGRNEQFF.

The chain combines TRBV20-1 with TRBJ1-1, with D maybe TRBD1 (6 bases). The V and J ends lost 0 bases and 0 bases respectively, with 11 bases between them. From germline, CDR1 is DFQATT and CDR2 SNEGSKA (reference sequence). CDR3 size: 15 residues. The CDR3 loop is CSARDRGGLNTEAFF. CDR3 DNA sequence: TGCAGTGCTAGAGATCGAGGGGGGTTGAACACTGAAGCTTTCTTT.

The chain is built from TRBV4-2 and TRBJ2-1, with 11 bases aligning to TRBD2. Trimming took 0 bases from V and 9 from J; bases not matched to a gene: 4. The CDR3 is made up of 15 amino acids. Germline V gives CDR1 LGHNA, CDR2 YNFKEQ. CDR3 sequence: CASSQDSGGVVEQFF. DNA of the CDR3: TGTGCCAGCAGCCAAGATAGCGGGGGGGTGGTTGAGCAGTTCTTC.

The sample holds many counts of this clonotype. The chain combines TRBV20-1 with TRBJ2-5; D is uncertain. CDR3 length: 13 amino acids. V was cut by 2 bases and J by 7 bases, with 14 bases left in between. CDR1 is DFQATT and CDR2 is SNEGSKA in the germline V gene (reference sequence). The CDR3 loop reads CSARNPTQRTQYF. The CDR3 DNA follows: TGCAGTGCTAGAAACCCAACCCAGCGGACCCAGTACTTC.

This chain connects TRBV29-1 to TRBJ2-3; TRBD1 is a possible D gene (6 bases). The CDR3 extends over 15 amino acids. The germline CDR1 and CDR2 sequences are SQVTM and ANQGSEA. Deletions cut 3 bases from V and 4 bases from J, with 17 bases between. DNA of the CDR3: TGCAGCGTTGACCGTCCAGGGGTGGGATCAGATACGCAGTATTTT. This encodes CSVDRPGVGSDTQYF.

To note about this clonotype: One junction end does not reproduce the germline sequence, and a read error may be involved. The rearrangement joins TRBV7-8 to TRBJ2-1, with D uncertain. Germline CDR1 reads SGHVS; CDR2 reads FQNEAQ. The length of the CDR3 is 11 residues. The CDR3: CASSDPIEKFF. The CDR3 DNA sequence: TGTGCCAGCAGCGACCCCATTGAGAAGTTCTTC.

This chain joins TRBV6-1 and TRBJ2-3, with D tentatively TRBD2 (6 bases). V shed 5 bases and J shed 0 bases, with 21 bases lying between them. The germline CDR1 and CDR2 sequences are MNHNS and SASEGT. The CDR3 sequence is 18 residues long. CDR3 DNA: TGTGCCAGCAGTCGCCCCCTAAGGAGTGGGACTAGCACAGATACGCAGTATTTT. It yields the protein CASSRPLRSGTSTDTQYF.

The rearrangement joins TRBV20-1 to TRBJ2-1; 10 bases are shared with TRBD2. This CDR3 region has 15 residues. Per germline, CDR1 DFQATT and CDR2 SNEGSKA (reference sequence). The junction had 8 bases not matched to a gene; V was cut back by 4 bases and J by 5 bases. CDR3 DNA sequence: TGCAGTGCTACCGCCCCTAGCGGGGGTGACAATGAGCAGTTCTTC. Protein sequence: CSATAPSGGDNEQFF.

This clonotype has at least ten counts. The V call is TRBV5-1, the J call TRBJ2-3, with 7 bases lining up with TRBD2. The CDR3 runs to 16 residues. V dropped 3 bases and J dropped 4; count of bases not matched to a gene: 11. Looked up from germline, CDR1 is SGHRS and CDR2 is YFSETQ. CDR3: CASSSDSGVFADTQYF. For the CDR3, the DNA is TGCGCCAGCAGCTCCGACAGCGGGGTATTTGCAGATACGCAGTATTTT.

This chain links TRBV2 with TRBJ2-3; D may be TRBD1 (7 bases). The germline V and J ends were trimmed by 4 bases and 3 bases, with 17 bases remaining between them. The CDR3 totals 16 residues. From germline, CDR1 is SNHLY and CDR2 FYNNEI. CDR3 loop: CASSGPPGGITDTQYF. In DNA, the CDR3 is TGTGCCAGCAGTGGCCCTCCAGGGGGGATTACAGATACGCAGTATTTT.

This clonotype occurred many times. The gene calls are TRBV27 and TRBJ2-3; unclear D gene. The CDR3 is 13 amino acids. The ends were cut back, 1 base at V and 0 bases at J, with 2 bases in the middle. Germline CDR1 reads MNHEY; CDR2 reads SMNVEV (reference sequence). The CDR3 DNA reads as TGTGCCAGCAGTTTATGGAGCACAGATACGCAGTATTTT. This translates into CASSLWSTDTQYF.

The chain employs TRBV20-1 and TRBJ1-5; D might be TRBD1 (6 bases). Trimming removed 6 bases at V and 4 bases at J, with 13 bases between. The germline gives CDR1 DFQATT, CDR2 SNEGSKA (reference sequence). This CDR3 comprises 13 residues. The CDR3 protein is CSATGTSNQPQHF. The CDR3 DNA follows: TGCAGTGCAACCGGGACATCAAATCAGCCCCAGCATTTT.

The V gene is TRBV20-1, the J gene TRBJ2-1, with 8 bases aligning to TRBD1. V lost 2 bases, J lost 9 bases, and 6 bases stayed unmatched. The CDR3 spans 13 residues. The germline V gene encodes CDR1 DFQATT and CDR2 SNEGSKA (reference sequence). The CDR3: CSARYRGVGEQFF. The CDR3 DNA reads TGCAGTGCTAGATACAGGGGGGTTGGTGAGCAGTTCTTC.

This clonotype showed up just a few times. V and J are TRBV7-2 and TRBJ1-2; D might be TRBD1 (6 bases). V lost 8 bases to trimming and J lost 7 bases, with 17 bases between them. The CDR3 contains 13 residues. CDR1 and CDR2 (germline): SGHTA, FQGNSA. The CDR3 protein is CASQRGGLSGYTF. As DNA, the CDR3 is TGTGCCAGCCAGAGGGGGGGGCTAAGTGGCTACACCTTC.